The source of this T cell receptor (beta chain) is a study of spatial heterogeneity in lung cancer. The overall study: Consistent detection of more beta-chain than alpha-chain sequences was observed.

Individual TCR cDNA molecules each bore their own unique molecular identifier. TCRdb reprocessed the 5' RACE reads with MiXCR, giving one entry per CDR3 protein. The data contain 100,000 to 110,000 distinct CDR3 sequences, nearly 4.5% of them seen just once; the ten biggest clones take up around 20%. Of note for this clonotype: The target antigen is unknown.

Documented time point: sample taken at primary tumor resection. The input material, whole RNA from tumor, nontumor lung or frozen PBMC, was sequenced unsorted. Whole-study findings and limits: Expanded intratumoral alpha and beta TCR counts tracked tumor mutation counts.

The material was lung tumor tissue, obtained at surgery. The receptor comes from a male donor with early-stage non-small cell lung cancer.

The CDR3 DNA follows: TGCAGTGCTAGGGAGCTGCTCCGAAACACCATATATTTT. Its protein is CSARELLRNTIYF. The V gene is TRBV20-1, the J gene TRBJ1-3; D remains ambiguous. Germline values: CDR1 DFQATT, CDR2 SNEGSKA (reference sequence). The CDR3 loop spans 13 amino acids. V was shortened by 3 bases and J by 5 bases, with 11 bases between the two germline ends.